This paragraph reports one T cell receptor (delta chain). Its antigen is unknown. This CDR3 is built from 21 residues. Germline CDR1 reads TSWWSYY; CDR2 reads QGS. V trimming: 3 bases; J trimming: 1 base; junction bases outside the gene matches: 21. After alphabeta T cell depletion, CD3+ Vdelta1+ Vdelta2- thymocytes were sorted. The record originates from a study of Vδ1+ human thymocytes. Extracted RNA was reverse transcribed into cDNA. CDR3 amplicons came from multiplex PCR with pooled V-gene forward and constant-region reverse primers. TCRdb reanalyzed the multiplex PCR reads using CATT. The sample consists of roughly 50,000 delta-chain clones, approximately 15% of them appearing once. General study results and limits: Highly polyclonal TRG and TRD repertoires with Gaussian CDR3 length distributions appeared in thymus. Despite high sort purity, roughly 21% of thymic T cell receptor delta sequences were Vdelta2. Many TRG clonotypes were shared between donors; TRD repertoires were essentially private.

The material sequenced was Vdelta1+ gamma-delta thymocytes from the thymus. Subset indicated: FACS-sorted CD3+ TCRalphabeta- TCRVdelta1+ TCRVdelta2- thymocytes. The chain employs TRDV1 and TRDJ1; 9 bases fit TRDD3. This TCR was sampled from a boy younger than two who had congenital heart surgery. DNA of the CDR3: TGTGCTCTTGGGGACCCCTTCTCGTTATCGATGGGGGATAAGGGCACCGATAAACTCATCTTT. This translates into CALGDPFSLSMGDKGTDKLIF.